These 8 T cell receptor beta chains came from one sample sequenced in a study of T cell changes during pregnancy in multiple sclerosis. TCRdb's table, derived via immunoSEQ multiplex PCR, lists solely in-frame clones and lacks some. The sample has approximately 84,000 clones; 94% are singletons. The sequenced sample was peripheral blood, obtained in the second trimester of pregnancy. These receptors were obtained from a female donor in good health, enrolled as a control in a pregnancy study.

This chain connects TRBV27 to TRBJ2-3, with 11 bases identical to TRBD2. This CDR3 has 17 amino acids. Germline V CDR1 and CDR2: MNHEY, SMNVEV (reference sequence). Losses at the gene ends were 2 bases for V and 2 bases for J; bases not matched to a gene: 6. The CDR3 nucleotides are TGTGCCAGCAGTTTAAGGGGTAGCGGGAGGGCCACAGATACGCAGTATTTT. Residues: CASSLRGSGRATDTQYF.

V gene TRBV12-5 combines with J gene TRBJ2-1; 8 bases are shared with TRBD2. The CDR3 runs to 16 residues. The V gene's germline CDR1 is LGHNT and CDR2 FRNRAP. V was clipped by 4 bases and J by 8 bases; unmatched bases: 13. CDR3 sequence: CASGSSSGGGGYEQFF. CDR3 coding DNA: TGTGCTAGTGGTTCCTCTTCGGGGGGGGGTGGCTATGAGCAGTTCTTC.

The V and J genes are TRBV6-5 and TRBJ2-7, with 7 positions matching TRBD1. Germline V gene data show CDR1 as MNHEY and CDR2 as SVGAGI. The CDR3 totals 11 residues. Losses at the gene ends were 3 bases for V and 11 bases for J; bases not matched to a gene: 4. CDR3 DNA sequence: TGTGCCAGCAGTTATGGTCAGGGGGAGTACTTC. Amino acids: CASSYGQGEYF.

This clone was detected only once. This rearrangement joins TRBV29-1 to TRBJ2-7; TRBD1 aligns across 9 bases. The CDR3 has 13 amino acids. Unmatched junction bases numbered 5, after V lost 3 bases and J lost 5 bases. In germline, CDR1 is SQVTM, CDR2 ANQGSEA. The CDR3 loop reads CSVDGDRVNEQYF. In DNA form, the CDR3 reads TGCAGCGTTGATGGGGACAGGGTCAACGAGCAGTACTTC.

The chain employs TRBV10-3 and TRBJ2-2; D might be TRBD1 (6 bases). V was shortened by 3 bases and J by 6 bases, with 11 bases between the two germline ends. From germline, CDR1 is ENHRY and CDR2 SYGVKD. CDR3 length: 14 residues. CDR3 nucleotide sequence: TGTGCCATCAGTGACCACAGGGAACCCGGGGAGCTGTTTTTT. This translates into CAISDHREPGELFF.

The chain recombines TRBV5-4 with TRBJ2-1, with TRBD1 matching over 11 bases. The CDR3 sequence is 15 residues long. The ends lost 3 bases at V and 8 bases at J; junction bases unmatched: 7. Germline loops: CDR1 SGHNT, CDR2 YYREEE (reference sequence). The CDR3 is CASSSPGQGVDEQFF. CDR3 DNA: TGTGCCAGCAGCTCGCCGGGACAGGGGGTGGATGAGCAGTTCTTC.

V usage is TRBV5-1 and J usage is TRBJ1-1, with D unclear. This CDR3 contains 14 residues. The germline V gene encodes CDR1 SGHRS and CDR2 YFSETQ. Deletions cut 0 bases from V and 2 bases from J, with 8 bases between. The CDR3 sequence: CASSLDTINTEAFF. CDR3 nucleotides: TGCGCCAGCAGCTTGGACACGATAAACACTGAAGCTTTCTTT.

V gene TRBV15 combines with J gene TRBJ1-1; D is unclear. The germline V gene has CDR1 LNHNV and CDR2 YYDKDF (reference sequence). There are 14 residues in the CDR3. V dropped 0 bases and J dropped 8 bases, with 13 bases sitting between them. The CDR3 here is CATSRDWRAEEAFF. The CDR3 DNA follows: TGTGCCACCAGCAGAGATTGGAGGGCTGAAGAAGCTTTCTTT.